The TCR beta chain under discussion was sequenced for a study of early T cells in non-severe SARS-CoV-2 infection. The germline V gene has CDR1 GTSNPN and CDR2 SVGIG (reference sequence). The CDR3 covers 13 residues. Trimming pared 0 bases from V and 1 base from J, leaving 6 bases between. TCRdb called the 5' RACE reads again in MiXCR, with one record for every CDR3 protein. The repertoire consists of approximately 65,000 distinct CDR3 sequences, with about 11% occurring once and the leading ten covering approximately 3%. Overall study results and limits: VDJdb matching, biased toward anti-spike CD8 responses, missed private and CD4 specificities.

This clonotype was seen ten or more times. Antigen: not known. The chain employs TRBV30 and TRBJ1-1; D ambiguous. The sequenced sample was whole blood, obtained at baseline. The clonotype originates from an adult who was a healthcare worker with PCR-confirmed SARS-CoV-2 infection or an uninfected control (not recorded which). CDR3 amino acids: CAWSVFANTEAFF. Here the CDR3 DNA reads TGTGCCTGGAGTGTATTCGCGAACACTGAAGCTTTCTTT.